This TCR beta chain was identified during a study of Graves' ophthalmopathy and Graves' hyperthyroidism. Transcripts of RNA were the source for amplifying TCR beta CDR3 regions. The authors performed first-round RT-PCR with HTBI primers and then a second-round multiplex PCR. Each CDR3 protein gets one entry after TCRdb re-called the multiplex PCR reads with MiXCR. The data show some 200,000 distinct CDR3 sequences, approximately 29% seen once. This clonotype was observed at least ten times. Its antigen is currently unknown. CDR1 and CDR2 from the germline V gene are MNHEY and SVGEGT. The CDR3 has 12 residues. The ends were cut back, 8 bases at V and 2 bases at J, with 7 bases in the middle. General study findings and limits: Researchers report that a 13-signature model separated ophthalmopathy from stable hyperthyroidism, posting roughly 90% sensitivity and 75% to 84% specificity.

The specimen sequenced was peripheral blood. The sequence derives from a man aged 45-60 years with Graves' ophthalmopathy. The genes are TRBV6-2 or TRBV6-3 and TRBJ2-4; no clear D gene. Written as DNA, the CDR3 is TGTGCCAGCCGTGTACCCAAAAACATTCAGTACTTC. Residues: CASRVPKNIQYF.